Included here is one T cell receptor beta chain sequence, with context. V was clipped by 3 bases and J by 8 bases, with 13 bases between them. The germline CDR1 and CDR2 sequences are ENHRY and SYGVKD. This CDR3 has 13 residues. This sample is part of a study of T cell responses to AZD1222 COVID-19 vaccine. Clones were sequenced by immunoSEQ multiplex PCR, and TCRdb holds only the in-frame ones, with some missing. Of approximately 60,000 clones detected, roughly 80% appear once; the ten largest clones hold around 15%. The chain uses TRBV10-3 and TRBJ1-2, with D hard to call. The material sequenced was peripheral blood, taken on day 0 of AZD1222 vaccination. The TCR comes from an adult in good health. The CDR3 protein is CAISDHGGYGYTF. The CDR3 DNA is TGTGCCATCAGTGATCACGGCGGCTACGGCTACACCTTC.